A single sample is the source of the 25 T cell receptor beta chains below, sequenced in a study of CD8+CD57+ T cells in acquired aplastic anemia. TCR beta VDJ and CDR3 profiles were obtained from a genomic DNA template. One entry per CDR3 protein results from TCRdb running MiXCR on the reads. Among about 110,000 distinct CDR3 sequences listed, around 49% were seen once. Sequencing input: sorted CD4+, CD8+, or CD8+CD57+ T cells (not recorded which) from PBMCs. The receptors shown here come from a human donor in good health, serving as a control.

This clonotype occurred a few times. This could be a read error, since a much larger clone is one nucleotide away. The chain employs TRBV27 and TRBJ1-1; TRBD1 might be the D (5 bases). V was pared by 8 bases and J by 0 bases, with 16 bases between. Germline assignment: CDR1 MNHEY and CDR2 SMNVEV (reference sequence). The CDR3 consists of 15 residues. CDR3 protein: CASGKWGGMNTEAFF. The DNA of the CDR3 is TGTGCCAGCGGTAAGTGGGGCGGCATGAACACTGAAGCTTTCTTT.

This clonotype was counted once. This may be a read error: a much more frequent sequence differs by one nucleotide. J is TRBJ1-2 and V is TRBV30; D unresolved. The CDR3 is 15 amino acids. Germline V gives CDR1 GTSNPN, CDR2 SVGIG (reference sequence). V lost 4 bases and J lost 4, with 19 bases in between. The CDR3 protein is CAWTFGVGPGYGYTF. CDR3 bases: TGTGCCTGGACCTTCGGGGTAGGGCCTGGCTATGGCTACACCTTC.

The table lists this clonotype with many counts. The J gene is TRBJ2-7, the V gene TRBV12-3 or TRBV12-4; 10 bases align to TRBD1. Unmatched junction bases numbered 9, after V lost 5 bases and J lost 5 bases. This CDR3 comprises 15 residues. The CDR3 here is CASSPYGTGVHEQYF. As DNA, the CDR3 is TGTGCCAGCAGTCCATACGGGACAGGGGTGCACGAGCAGTACTTC.

The rearrangement links TRBV19 to TRBJ2-7; 7 positions match TRBD1. Germline V gene sequence: CDR1 LNHDA, CDR2 SQIVND (reference sequence). The V and J ends lost 9 bases and 0 bases, in that order; junction bases with no gene match: 8. This CDR3 has 14 residues. CDR3 amino acids: CASRSGTVSYEQYF. Here the CDR3 DNA reads TGTGCCAGCCGCTCCGGGACAGTCTCCTACGAGCAGTACTTC.

Many counts were recorded for this clonotype. The CDR3 DNA reads TGTGCCAGCAACAGGGACAGGGAATCTCGAGCTTTCTTT. Translating gives CASNRDRESRAFF. The chain couples TRBV6-2 or TRBV6-3 to TRBJ1-1; 9 positions match TRBD1. The V segment lost 7 bases and the J segment 10 bases; nucleotides outside the gene matches: 10. The CDR3 spans 13 residues. Germline V lookup: CDR1 MNHEY, CDR2 SVGEGT.

This chain connects TRBV29-1 to TRBJ1-1, with a tentative D call TRBD1 (5 bases). The germline gives CDR1 SQVTM, CDR2 ANQGSEA. V lost 6 bases, J lost 7 bases, and 18 bases lay in between. The CDR3 runs 13 residues. The CDR3 loop reads CSVFGAGNLEAFF. Here the CDR3 DNA reads TGCAGCGTCTTTGGGGCAGGGAACCTTGAAGCTTTCTTT.

This clonotype was seen many times. This CDR3 is CASSLTGMNTEAFF. The CDR3 DNA reads TGTGCCAGCAGCTTAACCGGGATGAACACTGAAGCTTTCTTT. The chain uses TRBV7-8 and TRBJ1-1; D gene ambiguous. Per germline, CDR1 SGHVS and CDR2 FQNEAQ. This CDR3 region has 14 residues. V dropped 2 bases and J dropped 0 bases, with 7 bases sitting between them.

This clonotype showed up many times. The V call is TRBV19, the J call TRBJ1-4; D is uncertain. CDR3 length: 16 residues. Trimming pared 3 bases from V and 0 bases from J, leaving 11 bases between. Germline assignment: CDR1 LNHDA and CDR2 SQIVND (reference sequence). CDR3 sequence (DNA): TGTGCCAGTAGTATCGACCGGGGAGCAACTAATGAAAAACTGTTTTTT. Protein product: CASSIDRGATNEKLFF. Using reference TRBV19 and TRBJ1-4 for the parts outside the CDR3, the full variable domain is DGGITQSPKYLFRKEGQNVTLSCEQNLNHDAMYWYRQDPGQGLRLIYYSQIVNDFQKGDIAEGYSVSREKKESFPLTVTSAQKNPTAFYLCASSIDRGATNEKLFFGSGTQLSVL.

This clonotype has at least ten counts. V gene TRBV11-3 combines with J gene TRBJ2-5; 10 bases map to TRBD1. The germline V gene has CDR1 SGHNT and CDR2 YENEEA. This CDR3 is built from 14 residues. After removal of 5 bases from V and 3 bases from J, the junction contained 3 bases not matched to a gene. CDR3 loop: CASSPGTGEETQYF. In DNA, the CDR3 is TGTGCCAGCAGCCCAGGGACAGGGGAAGAGACCCAGTACTTC.

J is TRBJ1-2 and V is TRBV12-3 or TRBV12-4; D call uncertain. There are 13 residues in the CDR3. Deletions cut 6 bases from V and 4 bases from J, with 12 bases between. The CDR3 region is CASSHDLGYGYTF. The CDR3 DNA follows: TGTGCCAGCAGCCATGATCTCGGCTATGGCTACACCTTC.

The genes are TRBV25-1 and TRBJ1-1, with TRBD1 matching over 8 bases. V dropped 5 bases and J dropped 3; count of bases not matched to a gene: 8. Germline V gene sequence: CDR1 MGHDK, CDR2 SYGVNS. CDR3 size: 15 residues. CDR3 amino acids: CASSNEDRVYTEAFF. Written as DNA, the CDR3 is TGTGCCAGCAGTAATGAGGACAGGGTATACACTGAAGCTTTCTTT.

There are a few counts of this clonotype. The chain links TRBV27 to TRBJ1-4, with a tentative D call TRBD1 (6 bases). Looked up from germline, CDR1 is MNHEY and CDR2 is SMNVEV (reference sequence). With 4 bases removed from V and 7 bases from J, the gap between germline ends came to 10 bases. There are 13 residues in the CDR3. The CDR3 DNA sequence: TGTGCCAGCAGTTCCGTAGGGGGTGAAAAACTGTTTTTT. It encodes CASSSVGGEKLFF.

Regarding this clonotype: The germline gene is not matched at one end of the junction; a read error may be the cause. The rearrangement links TRBV27 to TRBJ2-3; either TRBD1 or TRBD2 may fit D (7 bases each). In germline, CDR1 is MNHEY, CDR2 SMNVEV (reference sequence). The CDR3 has 13 residues. The CDR3 coding sequence is TGTGCCAGCAATTTCGGGGGGACAGATACGCGGTATTTT. This encodes CASNFGGTDTRYF.

This clonotype showed up many times. This chain connects TRBV14 to TRBJ2-3; 9 bases map to TRBD1. This CDR3 is 15 amino acids long. Germline CDR1 reads SGHDN; CDR2 reads FVKESK. V trimming: 6 bases; J trimming: 3 bases; junction bases outside the gene matches: 7. CDR3 bases: TGTGCCAGCAGACCCCAGGGACAGGGTACAGATACGCAGTATTTT. It codes for CASRPQGQGTDTQYF. Looking up the rest from reference TRBV14 and TRBJ2-3 gives the full variable domain: EAGVTQFPSHSVIEKGQTVTLRCDPISGHDNLYWYRRVMGKEIKFLLHFVKESKQDESGMPNNRFLAERTGGTYSTLKVQPAELEDSGVYFCASRPQGQGTDTQYFGPGTRLTVL.

This clonotype has ten or more counts. V and J are TRBV6-1 and TRBJ2-7; 7 nucleotides align to TRBD1. Per germline, CDR1 MNHNS and CDR2 SASEGT. V lost 5 bases and J lost 0; bases outside the gene matches: 7. The CDR3 totals 15 residues. The DNA of the CDR3 is TGTGCCAGCAGTTCTCGGAGGACAGGCTCCTACGAGCAGTACTTC. Protein sequence: CASSSRRTGSYEQYF.

This clonotype has just a few counts. The chain has TRBV19 and TRBJ1-1, with a weak D call TRBD1 (5 bases). The CDR3 consists of 15 residues. Germline CDR1 and CDR2: LNHDA and SQIVND (reference sequence). With 9 bases removed from V and 4 bases from J, the gap between germline ends came to 21 bases. The CDR3 loop is CASLPGGGVGTEAFF. DNA for the CDR3: TGTGCCAGCCTCCCCGGGGGGGGGGTCGGCACTGAAGCTTTCTTT.

This clonotype has ten or more counts. This chain connects TRBV2 to TRBJ2-3; TRBD2 matches at 7 bases. The J segment lost 0 bases and the V segment lost 4 bases, leaving 4 bases of the junction unmatched. Germline assignment: CDR1 SNHLY and CDR2 FYNNEI. The CDR3 has 15 amino acids. CDR3 sequence: CASSGGGGSTDTQYF. The CDR3 DNA follows: TGTGCCAGCAGTGGTGGCGGGGGTAGCACAGATACGCAGTATTTT. Full variable domain (missing parts from reference TRBV2 and TRBJ2-3): EPEVTQTPSHQVTQMGQEVILRCVPISNHLYFYWYRQILGQKVEFLVSFYNNEISEKSEIFDDQFSVERPDGSNFTLKIRSTKLEDSAMYFCASSGGGGSTDTQYFGPGTRLTVL.

The CDR3 nucleotides are TGTGCCAGTAGTAGTTTGCAGGGGTGGAATGGCTACACCTTC. Protein: CASSSLQGWNGYTF. The chain is built from TRBV19 and TRBJ1-2; possible D gene TRBD1, 6 bases. CDR3 length: 14 amino acids. V was shortened by 4 bases and J by 6 bases, with 15 bases between the two germline ends. Germline CDR1 LNHDA, CDR2 SQIVND (reference sequence). The complete variable domain, with remaining parts taken from reference TRBV19 and TRBJ1-2, reads DGGITQSPKYLFRKEGQNVTLSCEQNLNHDAMYWYRQDPGQGLRLIYYSQIVNDFQKGDIAEGYSVSREKKESFPLTVTSAQKNPTAFYLCASSSLQGWNGYTFGSGTRLTVV.

In this sample, this clonotype turned up many times. This sequence joins TRBV20-1 and TRBJ1-1; TRBD1 is a possible D gene (5 bases). The CDR3 runs to 13 residues. V gave up 3 bases and J gave up 4 bases, with 12 bases separating them. Germline V gene data show CDR1 as DFQATT and CDR2 as SNEGSKA (reference sequence). CDR3 nucleotide sequence: TGCAGTGCTAGGAGGGGTTCGAGCACTGAAGCTTTCTTT. Amino acid sequence: CSARRGSSTEAFF.

The genes are TRBV13 and TRBJ1-4; perhaps TRBD1 as D (5 bases). This CDR3 comprises 14 residues. Looked up from germline, CDR1 is PRHDT and CDR2 is FYEKMQ (reference sequence). V was clipped by 5 bases and J by 4 bases, with 11 bases between them. The CDR3 sequence: CASSQDGGNEKLFF. For the CDR3, the DNA is TGTGCCAGCAGCCAAGATGGGGGTAATGAAAAACTGTTTTTT.

CDR3 nucleotides: TGTGCCACCAGCACTACCGGGGCAGCACCCTACGAGCAGTACTTC. This translates into CATSTTGAAPYEQYF. The rearrangement links TRBV15 to TRBJ2-7; D tentatively fits TRBD1 or TRBD2 (5 bases each). The CDR3 has 15 amino acids. CDR1 and CDR2 from the germline V gene are LNHNV and YYDKDF (reference sequence). The V and J ends lost 4 bases and 2 bases respectively, with 15 bases between them.

The chain has TRBV25-1 and TRBJ2-5, with D possibly being TRBD2 (6 bases). This CDR3 is 12 amino acids long. The ends were cut back, 5 bases at V and 5 bases at J, with 9 bases in the middle. Germline V gene sequence: CDR1 MGHDK, CDR2 SYGVNS. CDR3 nucleotides: TGTGCCAGCAGTTATGGGGGGGAGACCCAGTACTTC. This translates into CASSYGGETQYF.

The rearrangement uses TRBV29-1 and TRBJ2-7, with D perhaps being TRBD1 or TRBD2 (5 bases each). The germline V gene has CDR1 SQVTM and CDR2 ANQGSEA. Trimming stripped 6 bases from V and 4 bases from J, with 16 bases between. This CDR3 contains 13 residues. The CDR3 region is CSVRDGVRYEQYF. CDR3 nucleotide sequence: TGCAGCGTGAGGGACGGGGTTCGATACGAGCAGTACTTC.

This clonotype has just a few counts. The chain joins TRBV19 to TRBJ1-2; D gene ambiguous. The germline CDR1 and CDR2 sequences are LNHDA and SQIVND (reference sequence). The CDR3 contains 14 residues. V was pared by 3 bases and J by 8 bases, with 16 bases between. CDR3 DNA: TGTGCCAGTAGTATCGGAGGGTGGGATTACGGCTACACCTTC. It translates to CASSIGGWDYGYTF.

The rearrangement links TRBV5-1 to TRBJ1-5; 9 bases are a match to TRBD1. This CDR3 spans 15 amino acids. The germline V gene has CDR1 SGHRS and CDR2 YFSETQ. Germline trimming cut 5 bases from V and 4 bases from J; bases unmatched to any gene: 7. This CDR3 reads CASSEGTGINQPQHF. As DNA, the CDR3 is TGCGCCAGCAGTGAAGGGACAGGGATTAATCAGCCCCAGCATTTT.